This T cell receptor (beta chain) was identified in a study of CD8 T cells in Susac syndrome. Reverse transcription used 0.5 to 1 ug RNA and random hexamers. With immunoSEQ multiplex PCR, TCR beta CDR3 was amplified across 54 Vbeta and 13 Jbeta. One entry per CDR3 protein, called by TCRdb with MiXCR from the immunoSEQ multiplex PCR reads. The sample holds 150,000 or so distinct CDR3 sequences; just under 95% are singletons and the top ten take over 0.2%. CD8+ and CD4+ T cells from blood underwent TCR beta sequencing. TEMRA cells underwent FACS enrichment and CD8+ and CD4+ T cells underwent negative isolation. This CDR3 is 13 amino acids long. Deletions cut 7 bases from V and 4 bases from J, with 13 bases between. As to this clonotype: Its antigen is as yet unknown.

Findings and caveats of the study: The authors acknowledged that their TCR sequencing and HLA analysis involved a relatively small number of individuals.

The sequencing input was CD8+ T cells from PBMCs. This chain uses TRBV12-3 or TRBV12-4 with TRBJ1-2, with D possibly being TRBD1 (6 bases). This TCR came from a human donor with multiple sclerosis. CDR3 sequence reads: CASNNGQIYGYTF. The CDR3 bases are TGTGCCAGCAATAACGGACAGATCTATGGCTACACCTTC.